These 6 T cell receptor beta chains originate from one sample sequenced in a study of cytomegalovirus exposure and HLA in healthy donors. The primer mix had 60 Vbeta and 13 Jbeta primers. TCRdb's table, derived via immunoSEQ multiplex PCR, lists solely in-frame clones and lacks some. Among 90,000 to 110,000 clones listed, approximately 81% were seen once. Sequenced sample: PBMCs. The source is a man aged 25 to 40 in good health and CMV-seronegative.

This clone was observed a handful of times. This chain joins TRBV28 and TRBJ2-3, with TRBD2 matching 10 bases. The CDR3 runs to 17 residues. CDR1 and CDR2 (germline): MDHEN, SYDVKM. Unmatched junction bases numbered 10, after V lost 4 bases and J lost 3 bases. The DNA of the CDR3 is TGTGCCAGCAGTTCTCGCTCTAGCGGGAGTAAAACAGATACGCAGTATTTT. Translated, it gives CASSSRSSGSKTDTQYF.

This chain connects TRBV19 to TRBJ1-1; possibly TRBD1 for D (5 bases). Germline CDR1 and CDR2: LNHDA and SQIVND (reference sequence). V lost 4 bases, J lost 1 base, and 16 bases lay in between. The CDR3 length is 16 residues. The CDR3 loop is CASSNTAGSRNTEAFF. The CDR3 DNA sequence: TGTGCCAGTAGTAACACCGCAGGGTCGAGGAACACTGAAGCTTTCTTT.

This chain links TRBV4-3 with TRBJ2-3, with D unresolved. There are 17 residues in the CDR3. Trimming shortened V by 4 bases and J by 1 base, and 18 bases separated the two germline ends. The germline gives CDR1 LGHNA, CDR2 YSLEER. Here the CDR3 reads CASSPSGWSTGTDTQYF. In DNA form, the CDR3 reads TGCGCCAGCAGCCCCTCGGGTTGGAGCACCGGCACAGATACGCAGTATTTT.

About this clone itself: The same CDR3 is also encoded by other DNA sequences in this sample. The chain joins TRBV9 to TRBJ2-7; 8 bases fit TRBD1. J gave up 5 bases and V 3 bases, and 4 bases lay outside the gene matches. CDR1 is SGDLS, CDR2 YYNGEE, per germline. This CDR3 has 13 amino acids. The CDR3 DNA reads TGTGCCAGCAGCGCCGGGACAGGCGACGAGCAGTACTTC. It codes for CASSAGTGDEQYF.

The chain joins TRBV5-1 to TRBJ2-7; 7 bases agree with TRBD1. The CDR3 spans 14 residues. V gave up 1 base and J gave up 4 bases; unmatched junction bases: 5. Germline CDR1 and CDR2: SGHRS and YFSETQ. CDR3 bases: TGCGCCAGCAGCTTGACAGGGGTCGGGTACGAGCAGTACTTC. Its protein product is CASSLTGVGYEQYF.

The V and J genes are TRBV10-3 and TRBJ1-2, with 8 nucleotides matching TRBD1. Germline lookup yields CDR1 ENHRY and CDR2 SYGVKD. The J segment lost 2 bases and the V segment lost 10 bases, leaving 3 bases of the junction unmatched. The CDR3 runs 12 residues. CDR3 sequence (DNA): TGTGCCACCTACAGGGGGAACTATGGCTACACCTTC. Translating gives CATYRGNYGYTF.